Listed below are T cell receptor beta chains from one sample, sequenced in a study of T-cell memory formation after mild COVID-19. MiXCR was run by TCRdb on the 5' RACE reads, yielding one entry per CDR3 protein. The profile shows under 150,000 distinct CDR3 sequences, 20% to 25% of them singletons. Material for sequencing was PBMCs or a T cell subset sorted from them (not recorded which). These TCRs come from a young man who had mild COVID-19 (a few samples of this study predate the infection). Cell type and time point are not known. The CDR3 runs from the conserved cysteine through the conserved F or W. A D gene is named only where the DNA matches it firmly. Clone size is given for some rows only: seen once, a few or many times, or a class if the clone is expanded.

DNA | CDR3 | D | J | size | V
TGTGCCAGCAGTCCGAGTACAGGGGATTTGAACACCATATATTTT | CASSPSTGDLNTIYF | TRBD1 | TRBJ1-3 | NA | TRBV7-3
TGTGCCAGCAGTGACAGGGGGCTCTCTGGAAACACCATATATTTT | CASSDRGLSGNTIYF | TRBD1 | TRBJ1-3 | many | TRBV28
TGTGCCATCAATGGGGATAGCGGGGATGACGAGACCCAGTACTTC | CAINGDSGDDETQYF | TRBD2 | TRBJ2-5 | NA | TRBV10-3
TGTGCCAGCTCCCACAGGGCCAGCTCCTACGAGCAGTACTTC | CASSHRASSYEQYF | NA | TRBJ2-7 | NA | TRBV6-5
TGTGCCGGCAGGGGGCGAGCATTTGGAGAGACCCAGTACTTC | CAGRGRAFGETQYF | TRBD1 | TRBJ2-5 | few | TRBV7-8
TGTGCCAGCAGTTCCACCTTAGGGGGAATAGGACCTTACGAGCAGTACTTC | CASSSTLGGIGPYEQYF | NA | TRBJ2-7 | NA | TRBV12-3/TRBV12-4
TGTGCCAGCAGTCGAAACCGGGAAGGTACCGGGGAGCTGTTTTTT | CASSRNREGTGELFF | NA | TRBJ2-2 | few | TRBV6-2/TRBV6-3
TGCGCCAGCAGCTTGGCCTTGAACGGCCAAGAGACCCAGTACTTC | CASSLALNGQETQYF | NA | TRBJ2-5 | NA | TRBV5-1
TGTGCCAGCATCTTCGACAGGGGGTTTAACACCGGGGAGCTGTTTTTT | CASIFDRGFNTGELFF | TRBD1 | TRBJ2-2 | few | TRBV12-3/TRBV12-4
TGCGCCAGCAGCCAAGAAAGCGTGCAGGGTCGCACCGGGGAGCTGTTTTTT | CASSQESVQGRTGELFF | NA | TRBJ2-2 | NA | TRBV4-1
TGCAGTGCTATATCAAGGGACAGGGAAAGTTGGGACTATGGCTACACCTTC | CSAISRDRESWDYGYTF | TRBD1 | TRBJ1-2 | few | TRBV20-1
TGTGCCAGCAGCGCCTGGGACGGTCCGCGCGACACCATATATTTT | CASSAWDGPRDTIYF | NA | TRBJ1-3 | few | TRBV5-6
TGTGCCAGCAGCTTGGCGGGGAGAGAGACCCAGTACTTC | CASSLAGRETQYF | NA | TRBJ2-5 | few | TRBV11-2
TGCGCCAGCAGCTTGGCCCCGGGACAGGGCTCCTACGAGCAGTACTTC | CASSLAPGQGSYEQYF | TRBD1 | TRBJ2-7 | NA | TRBV5-1
TGTGCCAGCAGCCGTTGGGACAGCGTAACAGATACGCAGTATTTT | CASSRWDSVTDTQYF | TRBD1 | TRBJ2-3 | NA | TRBV7-2
TGTGCCCGCCCTCCGGGGGGGAACTATGGCTACACCTTC | CARPPGGNYGYTF | NA | TRBJ1-2 | NA | TRBV6-4
TGTGCCATCAGTGAGTCGATTACTGAAGCTTTCTTT | CAISESITEAFF | NA | TRBJ1-1 | NA | TRBV10-3
TGTGCCAGCAGCGTAGGGGGTTACACTGAAGCTTTCTTT | CASSVGGYTEAFF | NA | TRBJ1-1 | NA | TRBV9
TGTGCCACTACAGGACCCGGGGAGCTGTTTTTT | CATTGPGELFF | NA | TRBJ2-2 | NA | TRBV28
TGTGCCACCAGCAAGTGGGCAGGGGGCCTCCAAGAGACCCAGTACTTC | CATSKWAGGLQETQYF | TRBD1 | TRBJ2-5 | few | TRBV15
TGCAGCGTTGAAATTCTTGGAGAGACCCAGTACTTC | CSVEILGETQYF | NA | TRBJ2-5 | NA | TRBV29-1
TGTGCCAGCAGCGAAGCGGGGGGGCTTGATGAGCAGTTCTTC | CASSEAGGLDEQFF | TRBD2 | TRBJ2-1 | NA | TRBV9
TGTGCCAGCAGTTACGACACCGACAATGAGCAGTTCTTC | CASSYDTDNEQFF | NA | TRBJ2-1 | few | TRBV6-2/TRBV6-3
TGTGCCAGCAGTTACTCGGACTATGGACTAATCGATGAGCAGTTCTTC | CASSYSDYGLIDEQFF | NA | TRBJ2-1 | NA | TRBV6-5
TGTGCCAGCAGTCTCCCGGAGGAGACCCAGTACTTC | CASSLPEETQYF | NA | TRBJ2-5 | NA | TRBV6-5
TGTGCCAGCACTCAGCTCCCTAGGGGGGGGGAGACCCAGTACTTC | CASTQLPRGGETQYF | NA | TRBJ2-5 | many | TRBV6-6
TGTGCCAGCAGCTCGACTAGCGGGTCCGGGGAGCTGTTTTTT | CASSSTSGSGELFF | TRBD2 | TRBJ2-2 | NA | TRBV7-8
TGCGCCAGCAGCTTGAAAGGGTTACTAGCCAAAAACATTCAGTACTTC | CASSLKGLLAKNIQYF | NA | TRBJ2-4 | few | TRBV5-1
TGTGCCAGCAGCCCCCTAGCGGGGGCCACCCGGGGGTACTTC | CASSPLAGATRGYF | TRBD2 | TRBJ2-7 | few | TRBV6-1
TGTGCCACCCAAGACACCAACGGCTACGAGCAGTACTTC | CATQDTNGYEQYF | NA | TRBJ2-7 | many | TRBV19
TGCAGTGCTAGAGATCTAGCGGGGGGATGGTATGAGCAGTTCTTC | CSARDLAGGWYEQFF | TRBD2 | TRBJ2-1 | few | TRBV20-1
TGTGCCAGCAGCGGGGGGCTATGGGATGAAAAACTGTTTTTT | CASSGGLWDEKLFF | NA | TRBJ1-4 | NA | TRBV27
TGTGCCAGCAGCCAAGATCCCAGGGCCGCCGGGGAGCTGTTTTTT | CASSQDPRAAGELFF | NA | TRBJ2-2 | NA | TRBV4-2
TGTGCCAGCAGCGTAGACACTAGGGAGCTGTTTTTT | CASSVDTRELFF | NA | TRBJ2-2 | NA | TRBV9
TGCAGCGTTGAAGAATTAGGCTATGGCTACACCTTC | CSVEELGYGYTF | NA | TRBJ1-2 | few | TRBV29-1
TGCAGCGTCGTGCGGGCCGGGGTGAACACTGAAGCTTTCTTT | CSVVRAGVNTEAFF | NA | TRBJ1-1 | few | TRBV29-1
TGTGCCAGCAGCTTGGGCCAGGGAGGGAATGGCTACACCTTC | CASSLGQGGNGYTF | NA | TRBJ1-2 | NA | TRBV5-4
TGTGCCGCCCGCAGAGGGAGTGGGAGGGCCTACGAGCAGTACTTC | CAARRGSGRAYEQYF | TRBD2 | TRBJ2-7 | many | TRBV7-9
TGTGCCACCAGCAGGACTAGCGGGGGGTCTAATGAGCAGTTCTTC | CATSRTSGGSNEQFF | TRBD2 | TRBJ2-1 | few | TRBV15
TGTGCCAGCAGTGACCTGGGACTTGGAACAGATACGCAGTATTTT | CASSDLGLGTDTQYF | NA | TRBJ2-3 | NA | TRBV25-1
TGTGCCAGCAGTTTCGTAGGGGGCGCCGGGGAGCTGTTTTTT | CASSFVGGAGELFF | TRBD1 | TRBJ2-2 | many | TRBV12-3/TRBV12-4
TGTGCCACCTCGATCTCCAGTACCTACGAGCAGTACTTC | CATSISSTYEQYF | NA | TRBJ2-7 | NA | TRBV15
TGTGCCATCAGTGAGAACACAGATACGCAGTATTTT | CAISENTDTQYF | NA | TRBJ2-3 | NA | TRBV10-3
TGTGCCAGCTCACCACCGGCGACAGGGGGTATCAGGGATGGCTACACCTTC | CASSPPATGGIRDGYTF | TRBD1 | TRBJ1-2 | few | TRBV18